This T cell receptor (beta chain) was obtained from a study of shared T cell receptors in the human thymus. A single count supports this clone. Clones were sequenced by immunoSEQ multiplex PCR, and TCRdb holds only the in-frame ones, with some missing. The data contain 720,000 or so clones, approximately 83% of them singletons. This CDR3 is 14 amino acids long. Trimming took off 0 bases at V and 0 bases at J, with 7 bases between the two ends. Germline lookup yields CDR1 SGHRS and CDR2 YFSETQ. This sample also appeared in a second study, on human thymus T cells.

The TCR comes from a girl under two years old with a congenital heart defect. Sequences were obtained from thymocytes. This sequence joins TRBV5-1 and TRBJ2-7; no firm D call. CDR3: CASSLGLSSYEQYF. The CDR3 DNA sequence: TGCGCCAGCAGCTTGGGACTTAGCTCCTACGAGCAGTACTTC. Complete variable domain (other parts from reference TRBV5-1 and TRBJ2-7): KAGVTQTPRYLIKTRGQQVTLSCSPISGHRSVSWYQQTPGQGLQFLFEYFSETQRNKGNFPGRFSGRQFSNSRSEMNVSTLELGDSALYLCASSLGLSSYEQYFGPGTRLTVT.